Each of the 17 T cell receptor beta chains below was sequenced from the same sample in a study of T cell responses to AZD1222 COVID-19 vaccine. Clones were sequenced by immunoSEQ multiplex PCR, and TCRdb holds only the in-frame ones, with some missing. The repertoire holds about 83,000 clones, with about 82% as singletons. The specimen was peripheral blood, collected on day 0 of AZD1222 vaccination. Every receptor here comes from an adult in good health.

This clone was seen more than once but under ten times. The CDR3 loop is CASSYERGGRDTQYF. CDR3 nucleotides: TGTGCCAGCAGTTACGAGCGGGGGGGCAGAGATACGCAGTATTTT. J is TRBJ2-3 and V is TRBV6-5; 10 bases are a match to TRBD2. V lost 2 bases and J lost 5; bases outside the gene matches: 4. The CDR3 spans 15 residues. Germline CDR1 and CDR2: MNHEY and SVGAGI.

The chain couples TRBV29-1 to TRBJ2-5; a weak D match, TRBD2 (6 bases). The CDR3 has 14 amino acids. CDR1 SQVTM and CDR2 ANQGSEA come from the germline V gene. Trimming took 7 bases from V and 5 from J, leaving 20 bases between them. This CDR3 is CSATIRGFEETQYF. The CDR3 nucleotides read TGCAGCGCCACTATTCGGGGGTTTGAGGAGACCCAGTACTTC.

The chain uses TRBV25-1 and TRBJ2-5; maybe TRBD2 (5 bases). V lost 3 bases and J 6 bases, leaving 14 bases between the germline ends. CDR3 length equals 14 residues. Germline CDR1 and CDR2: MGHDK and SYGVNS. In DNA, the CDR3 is TGTGCCAGCAGTGATCCTCCTAGCCCACAGACCCAGTACTTC. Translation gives CASSDPPSPQTQYF.

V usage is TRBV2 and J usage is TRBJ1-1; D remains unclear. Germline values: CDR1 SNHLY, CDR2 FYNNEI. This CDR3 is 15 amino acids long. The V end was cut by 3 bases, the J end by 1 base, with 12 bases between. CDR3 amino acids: CASSDLGPSNTEAFF. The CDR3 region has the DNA TGTGCCAGCAGTGACCTAGGACCCTCGAACACTGAAGCTTTCTTT.

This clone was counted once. CDR3 sequence (DNA): TGTGCCAGCAGCCCCAGCGTCGTGGGTCTCGGGAGCGGTAACCAAGAGACCCAGTACTTC. Residues: CASSPSVVGLGSGNQETQYF. The genes are TRBV4-2 and TRBJ2-5, with D possibly matching TRBD2 (6 bases). The CDR3 spans 20 residues. Germline values: CDR1 LGHNA, CDR2 YNFKEQ. Between the trimmed V and J ends, which lost 4 bases and 0 bases, there was a span of 27 bases.

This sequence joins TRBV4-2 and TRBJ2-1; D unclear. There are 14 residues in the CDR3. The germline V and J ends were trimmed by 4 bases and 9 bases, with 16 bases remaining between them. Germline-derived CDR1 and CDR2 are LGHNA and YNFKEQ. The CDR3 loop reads CASSPAGLLGEQFF. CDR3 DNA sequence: TGTGCCAGCAGCCCCGCCGGGCTGTTGGGTGAGCAGTTCTTC.

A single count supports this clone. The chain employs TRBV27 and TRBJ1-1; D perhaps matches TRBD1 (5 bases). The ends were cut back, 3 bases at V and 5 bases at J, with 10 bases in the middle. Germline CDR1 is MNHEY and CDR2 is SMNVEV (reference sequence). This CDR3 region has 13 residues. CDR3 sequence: CASSFSGTTEAFF. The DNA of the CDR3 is TGTGCCAGCAGTTTCTCGGGGACTACTGAAGCTTTCTTT.

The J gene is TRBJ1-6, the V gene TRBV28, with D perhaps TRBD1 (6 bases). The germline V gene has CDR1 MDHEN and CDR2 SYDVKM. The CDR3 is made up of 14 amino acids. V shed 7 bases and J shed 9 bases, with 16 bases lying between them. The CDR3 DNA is TGTGCCAGCATCTCGGGACAATGGGGTTCACCCCTCCACTTT. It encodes CASISGQWGSPLHF.

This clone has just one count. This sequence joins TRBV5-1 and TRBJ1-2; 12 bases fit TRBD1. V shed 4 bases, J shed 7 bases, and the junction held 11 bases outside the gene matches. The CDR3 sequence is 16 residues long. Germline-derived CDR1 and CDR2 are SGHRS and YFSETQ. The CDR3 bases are TGCGCCAGCAGCACCTTACGGGGACAGGGGGCGTCTGGCTACACCTTC. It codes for CASSTLRGQGASGYTF.

CDR3 coding DNA: TGTGCCATCAGTGAGTCAGAGGGGCCTAACTATGGCTACACCTTC. It yields the protein CAISESEGPNYGYTF. The chain joins TRBV10-3 to TRBJ1-2; the D gene is possibly TRBD1 (5 bases). Germline V gene sequence: CDR1 ENHRY, CDR2 SYGVKD. This CDR3 is 15 amino acids long. V dropped 0 bases and J dropped 0 bases, with 8 bases sitting between them.

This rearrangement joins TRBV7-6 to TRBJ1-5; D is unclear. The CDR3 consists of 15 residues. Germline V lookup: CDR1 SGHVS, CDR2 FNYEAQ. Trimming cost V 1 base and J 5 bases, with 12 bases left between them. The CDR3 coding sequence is TGTGCCAGCAGCTTAGGGACGGGTAGTTATCAGCCCCAGCATTTT. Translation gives CASSLGTGSYQPQHF.

The DNA for the CDR3 is TGTGCCAGTAGTATAGATCTACGGGGGGCACAGCCCCAGCATTTT. Protein product: CASSIDLRGAQPQHF. This chain uses TRBV19 with TRBJ1-5; D might be TRBD1 (6 bases). Germline-derived CDR1 and CDR2 are LNHDA and SQIVND (reference sequence). This CDR3 spans 15 amino acids. V was shortened by 0 bases and J by 7 bases, with 13 bases between the two germline ends. The variable domain in full, completed from reference TRBV19 and TRBJ1-5, reads DGGITQSPKYLFRKEGQNVTLSCEQNLNHDAMYWYRQDPGQGLRLIYYSQIVNDFQKGDIAEGYSVSREKKESFPLTVTSAQKNPTAFYLCASSIDLRGAQPQHFGDGTRLSIL.

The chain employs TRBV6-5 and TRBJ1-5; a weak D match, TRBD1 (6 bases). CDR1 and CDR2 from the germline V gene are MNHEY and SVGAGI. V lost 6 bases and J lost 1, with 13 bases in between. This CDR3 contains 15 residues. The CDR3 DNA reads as TGTGCCAGCAGCGGGGGGGACACGAGCAATCAGCCCCAGCATTTT. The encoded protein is CASSGGDTSNQPQHF.

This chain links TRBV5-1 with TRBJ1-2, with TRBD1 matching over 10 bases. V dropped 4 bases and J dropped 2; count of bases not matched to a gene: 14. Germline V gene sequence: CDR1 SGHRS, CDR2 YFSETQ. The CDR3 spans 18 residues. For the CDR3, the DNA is TGCGCCAGCAGCGCGGACGGGACAGGGGACTTGCTCAACTATGGCTACACCTTC. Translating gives CASSADGTGDLLNYGYTF.

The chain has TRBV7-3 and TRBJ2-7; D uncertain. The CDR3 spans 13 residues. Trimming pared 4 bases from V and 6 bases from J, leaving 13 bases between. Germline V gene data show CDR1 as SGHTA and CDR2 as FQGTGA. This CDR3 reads CASSYDPDREQYF. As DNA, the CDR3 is TGTGCCAGCAGCTATGACCCAGATCGCGAGCAGTACTTC.

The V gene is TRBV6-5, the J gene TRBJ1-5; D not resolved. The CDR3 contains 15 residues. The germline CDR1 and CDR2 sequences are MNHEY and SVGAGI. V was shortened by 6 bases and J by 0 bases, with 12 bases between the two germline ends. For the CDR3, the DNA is TGTGCCAGCAGCCTTACAGTCCATAGCAATCAGCCCCAGCATTTT. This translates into CASSLTVHSNQPQHF.

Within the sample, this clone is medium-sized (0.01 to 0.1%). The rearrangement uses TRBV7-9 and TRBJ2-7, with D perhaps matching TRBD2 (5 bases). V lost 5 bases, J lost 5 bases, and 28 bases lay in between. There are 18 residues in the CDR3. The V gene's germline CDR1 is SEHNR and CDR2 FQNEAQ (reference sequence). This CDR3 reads CASSLLGVVGITRDEQYF. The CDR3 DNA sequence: TGTGCCAGCAGCCTCCTCGGGGTCGTAGGCATCACGAGAGACGAGCAGTACTTC.